This entry is about one T cell receptor beta chain. There are 13 residues in the CDR3. V was clipped by 4 bases and J by 11 bases, with 18 bases between them. Germline V lookup: CDR1 SGDLS, CDR2 YYNGEE. This sample was included in a study of blood T cell repertoires in COVID-19. TCRdb keeps only in-frame clones here, not all; method: immunoSEQ multiplex PCR. The sample consists of about 170,000 clones, roughly 84% of them appearing once. The V and J genes are TRBV9 and TRBJ1-1; possible D gene TRBD1, 6 bases. Sample: peripheral blood. This receptor was obtained from a woman in her sixties or seventies with acute or convalescent COVID-19. This chain's CDR3 is CASSRGGQREAFF. CDR3 sequence (DNA): TGTGCCAGCAGCAGAGGGGGTCAGAGAGAGGCTTTCTTT.